The clone carrying this T cell receptor beta chain was seen at least ten times. Thyroid ultrasound and orbital computed tomography, with clinical symptoms and serum thyroxine and TRAb, informed diagnoses. Using RNA transcripts as the source, TCR beta CDR3 regions were amplified. Researchers ran a first-round RT-PCR on the TCR CDR3 using the HTBI primer set. TCRdb re-analysed the multiplex PCR reads in MiXCR, keeping a single row per CDR3 protein. Of 500,000 to 650,000 distinct CDR3 sequences listed, 17% were seen once; the top ten hold approximately 15%. This sample was taken from a study of T cells in Graves' hyperthyroidism and ophthalmopathy. This CDR3 contains 17 residues. The ends lost 7 bases at V and 2 bases at J; junction bases unmatched: 15. Germline CDR1 and CDR2: MNHEY and SMNVEV (reference sequence).

This TCR was sampled from a young woman with Graves' ophthalmopathy. Sequencing was done on a sample of blood. The rearrangement links TRBV27 to TRBJ2-3; 7 positions match TRBD1. The CDR3 protein is CASKYRGGFRATDTQYF. CDR3 DNA: TGTGCCAGCAAATATCGAGGGGGCTTTCGGGCCACAGATACGCAGTATTTT.